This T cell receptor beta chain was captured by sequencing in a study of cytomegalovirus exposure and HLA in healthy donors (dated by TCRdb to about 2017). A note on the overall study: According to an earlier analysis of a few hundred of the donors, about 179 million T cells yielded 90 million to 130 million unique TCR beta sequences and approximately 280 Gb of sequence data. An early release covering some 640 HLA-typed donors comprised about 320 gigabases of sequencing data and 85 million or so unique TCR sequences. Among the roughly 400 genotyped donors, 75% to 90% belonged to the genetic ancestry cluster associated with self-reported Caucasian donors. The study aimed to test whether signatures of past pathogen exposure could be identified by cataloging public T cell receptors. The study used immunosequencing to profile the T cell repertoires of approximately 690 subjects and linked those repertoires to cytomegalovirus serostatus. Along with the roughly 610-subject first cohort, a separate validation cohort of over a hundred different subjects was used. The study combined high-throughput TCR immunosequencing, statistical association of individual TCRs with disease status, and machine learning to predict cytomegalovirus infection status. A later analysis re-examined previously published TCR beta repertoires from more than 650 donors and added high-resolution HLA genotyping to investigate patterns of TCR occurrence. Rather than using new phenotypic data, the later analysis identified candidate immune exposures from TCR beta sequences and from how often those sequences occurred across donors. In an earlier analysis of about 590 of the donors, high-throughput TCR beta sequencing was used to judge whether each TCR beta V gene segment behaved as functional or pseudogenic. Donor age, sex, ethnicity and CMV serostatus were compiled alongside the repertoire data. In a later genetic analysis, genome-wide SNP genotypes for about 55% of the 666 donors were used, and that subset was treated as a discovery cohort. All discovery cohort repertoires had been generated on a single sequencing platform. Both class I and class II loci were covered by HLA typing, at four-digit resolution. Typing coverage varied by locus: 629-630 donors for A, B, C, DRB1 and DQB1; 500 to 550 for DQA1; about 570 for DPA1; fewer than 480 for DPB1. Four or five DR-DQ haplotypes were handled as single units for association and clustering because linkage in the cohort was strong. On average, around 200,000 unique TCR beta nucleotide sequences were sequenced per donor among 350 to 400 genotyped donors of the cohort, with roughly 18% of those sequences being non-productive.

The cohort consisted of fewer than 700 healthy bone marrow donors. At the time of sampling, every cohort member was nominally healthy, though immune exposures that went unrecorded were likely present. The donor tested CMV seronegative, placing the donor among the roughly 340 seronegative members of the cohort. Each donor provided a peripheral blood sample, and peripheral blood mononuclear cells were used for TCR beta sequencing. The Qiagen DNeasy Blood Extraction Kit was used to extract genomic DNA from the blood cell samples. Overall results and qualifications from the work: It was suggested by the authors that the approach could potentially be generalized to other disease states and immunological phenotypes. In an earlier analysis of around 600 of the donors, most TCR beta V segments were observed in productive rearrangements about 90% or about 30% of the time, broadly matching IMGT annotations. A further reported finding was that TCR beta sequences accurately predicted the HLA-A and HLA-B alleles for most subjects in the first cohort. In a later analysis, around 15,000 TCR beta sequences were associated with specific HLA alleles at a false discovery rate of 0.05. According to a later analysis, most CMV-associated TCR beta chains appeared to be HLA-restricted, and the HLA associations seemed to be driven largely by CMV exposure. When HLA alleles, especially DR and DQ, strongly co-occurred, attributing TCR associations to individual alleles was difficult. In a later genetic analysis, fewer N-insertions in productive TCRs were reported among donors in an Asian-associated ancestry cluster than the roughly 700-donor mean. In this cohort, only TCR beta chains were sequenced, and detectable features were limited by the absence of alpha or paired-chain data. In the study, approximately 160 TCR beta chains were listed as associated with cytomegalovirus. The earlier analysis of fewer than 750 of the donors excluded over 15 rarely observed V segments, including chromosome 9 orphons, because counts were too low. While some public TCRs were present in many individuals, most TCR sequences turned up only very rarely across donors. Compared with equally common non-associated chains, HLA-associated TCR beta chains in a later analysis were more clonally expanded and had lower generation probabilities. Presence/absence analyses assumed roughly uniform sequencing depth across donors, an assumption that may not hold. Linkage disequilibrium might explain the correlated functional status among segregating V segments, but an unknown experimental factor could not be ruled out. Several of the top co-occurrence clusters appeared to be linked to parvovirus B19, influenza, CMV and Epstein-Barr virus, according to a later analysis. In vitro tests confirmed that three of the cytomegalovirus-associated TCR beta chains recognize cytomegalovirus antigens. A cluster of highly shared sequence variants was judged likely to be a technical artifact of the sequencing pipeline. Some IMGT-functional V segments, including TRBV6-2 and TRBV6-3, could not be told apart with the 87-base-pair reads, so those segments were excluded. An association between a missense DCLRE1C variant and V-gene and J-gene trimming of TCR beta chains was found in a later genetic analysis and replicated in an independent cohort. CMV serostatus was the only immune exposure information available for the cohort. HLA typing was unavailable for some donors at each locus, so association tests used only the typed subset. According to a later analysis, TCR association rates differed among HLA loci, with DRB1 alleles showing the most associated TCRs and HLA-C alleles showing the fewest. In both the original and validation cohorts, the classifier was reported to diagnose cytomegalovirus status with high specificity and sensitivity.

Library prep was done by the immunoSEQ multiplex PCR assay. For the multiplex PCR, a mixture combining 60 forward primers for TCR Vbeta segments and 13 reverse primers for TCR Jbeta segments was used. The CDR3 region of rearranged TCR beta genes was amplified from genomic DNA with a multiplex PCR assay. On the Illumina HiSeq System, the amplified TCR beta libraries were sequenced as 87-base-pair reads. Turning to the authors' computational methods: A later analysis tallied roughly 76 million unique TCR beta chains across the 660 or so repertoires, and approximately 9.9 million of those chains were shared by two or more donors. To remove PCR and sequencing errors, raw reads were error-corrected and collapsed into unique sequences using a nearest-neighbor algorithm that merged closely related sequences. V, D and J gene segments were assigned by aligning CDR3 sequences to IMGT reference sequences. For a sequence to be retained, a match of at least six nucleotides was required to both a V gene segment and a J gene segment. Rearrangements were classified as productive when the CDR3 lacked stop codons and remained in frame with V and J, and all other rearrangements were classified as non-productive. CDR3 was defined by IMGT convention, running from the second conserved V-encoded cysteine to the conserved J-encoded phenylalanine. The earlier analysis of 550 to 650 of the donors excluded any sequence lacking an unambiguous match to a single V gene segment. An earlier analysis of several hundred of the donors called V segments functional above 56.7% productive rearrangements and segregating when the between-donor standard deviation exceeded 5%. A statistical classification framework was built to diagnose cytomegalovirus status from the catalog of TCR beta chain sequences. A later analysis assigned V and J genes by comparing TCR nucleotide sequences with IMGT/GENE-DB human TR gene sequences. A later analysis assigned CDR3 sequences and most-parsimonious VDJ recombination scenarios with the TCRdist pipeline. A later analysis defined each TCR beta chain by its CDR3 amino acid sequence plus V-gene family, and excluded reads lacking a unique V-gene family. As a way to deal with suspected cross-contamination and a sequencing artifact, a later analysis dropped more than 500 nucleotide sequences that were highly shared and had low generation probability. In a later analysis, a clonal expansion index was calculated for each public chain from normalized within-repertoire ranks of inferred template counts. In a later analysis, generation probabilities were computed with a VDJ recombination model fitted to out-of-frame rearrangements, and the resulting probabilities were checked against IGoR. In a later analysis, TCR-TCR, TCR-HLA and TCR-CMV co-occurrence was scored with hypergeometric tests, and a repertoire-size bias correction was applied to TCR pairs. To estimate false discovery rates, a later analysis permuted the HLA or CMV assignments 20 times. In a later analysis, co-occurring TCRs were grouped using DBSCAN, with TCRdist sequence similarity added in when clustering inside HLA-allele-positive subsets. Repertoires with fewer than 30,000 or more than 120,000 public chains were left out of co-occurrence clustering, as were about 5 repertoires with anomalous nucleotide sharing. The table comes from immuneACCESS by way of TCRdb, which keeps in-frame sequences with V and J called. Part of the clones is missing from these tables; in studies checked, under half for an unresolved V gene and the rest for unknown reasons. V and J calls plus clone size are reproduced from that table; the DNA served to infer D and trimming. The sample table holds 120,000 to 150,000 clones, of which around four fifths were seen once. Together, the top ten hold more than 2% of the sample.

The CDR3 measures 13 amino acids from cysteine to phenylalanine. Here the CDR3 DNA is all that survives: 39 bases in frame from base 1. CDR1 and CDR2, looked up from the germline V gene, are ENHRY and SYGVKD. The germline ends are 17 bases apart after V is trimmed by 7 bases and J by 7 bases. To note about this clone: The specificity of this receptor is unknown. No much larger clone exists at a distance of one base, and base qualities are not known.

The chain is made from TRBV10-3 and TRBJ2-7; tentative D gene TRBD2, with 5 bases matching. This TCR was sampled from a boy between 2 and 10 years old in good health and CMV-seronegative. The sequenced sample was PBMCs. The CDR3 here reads CAITKGLSGEQYF. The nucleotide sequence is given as TGTGCCATCACCAAAGGACTGTCTGGAGAGCAGTACTTC.